This section outlines one T cell receptor (beta chain) sequence together with its context. The target antigen is unknown. The length of the CDR3 is 12 residues. V dropped 4 bases and J dropped 5 bases, with 11 bases sitting between them. From germline, CDR1 is SQVTM and CDR2 ANQGSEA. This entry is derived from a study of cytomegalovirus exposure and HLA in healthy donors. Study background: A preliminary data release comprised tens of millions of unique TCRs obtained from HLA-typed donors. Study-level findings and limits: In a later analysis, approximately 18,000 TCR beta sequences were associated with HLA alleles at 0.05 false discovery rate. The authors later linked a missense DCLRE1C variant to TCR beta V- and J-gene trimming.

PCR amplification relied on 60 Vbeta primers (plus 13 Jbeta primers). Generated by immunoSEQ multiplex PCR, the TCRdb table keeps only in-frame clones and is missing some. The sample lists fewer than 250,000 clones, around 85% occurring once. The receptor's source is a girl between 2 and 10 years old in good health and CMV-seronegative. The genes are TRBV29-1 and TRBJ1-2; D is possibly TRBD1 (6 bases). Sample: PBMCs. CDR3 loop: CSVATGSYGYTF. CDR3 DNA: TGCAGCGTTGCCACAGGGAGTTATGGCTACACCTTC.